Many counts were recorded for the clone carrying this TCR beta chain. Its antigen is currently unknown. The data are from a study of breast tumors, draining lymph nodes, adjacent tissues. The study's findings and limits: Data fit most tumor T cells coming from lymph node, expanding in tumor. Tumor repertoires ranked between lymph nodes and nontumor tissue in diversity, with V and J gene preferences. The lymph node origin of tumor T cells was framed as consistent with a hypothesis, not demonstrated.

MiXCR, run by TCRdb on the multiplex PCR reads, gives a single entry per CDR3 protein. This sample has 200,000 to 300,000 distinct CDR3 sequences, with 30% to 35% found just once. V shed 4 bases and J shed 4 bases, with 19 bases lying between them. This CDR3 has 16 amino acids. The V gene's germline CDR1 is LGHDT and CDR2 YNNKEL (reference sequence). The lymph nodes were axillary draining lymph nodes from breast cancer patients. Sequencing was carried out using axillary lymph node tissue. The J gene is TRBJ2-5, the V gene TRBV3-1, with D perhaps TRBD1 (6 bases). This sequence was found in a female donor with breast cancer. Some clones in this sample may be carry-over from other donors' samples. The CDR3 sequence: CASSPWGRVSGETQYF. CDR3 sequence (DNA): TGTGCCAGCAGCCCTTGGGGGCGGGTTTCGGGAGAGACCCAGTACTTC.